Following are 28 T cell receptor beta chains from one sample sequenced in a study of early stage breast cancer tumors. Method: immunoSEQ multiplex PCR; TCRdb's copy keeps in-frame clones and lacks some. This sample carries under 30,000 clones, 72% of them seen once, and the ten largest clones take approximately 35%. The sequenced sample consisted of blood. Receptors originate from a person aged 50-59 years with breast cancer.

V and J are TRBV19 and TRBJ1-1; 7 bases map to TRBD1. The length of the CDR3 is 17 residues. From germline, CDR1 is LNHDA and CDR2 SQIVND (reference sequence). V shed 0 bases, J shed 5 bases, and the junction held 12 bases outside the gene matches. CDR3 loop: CASSIDPHRGGWTEAFF. The CDR3 bases are TGTGCCAGTAGTATAGATCCTCACAGGGGAGGATGGACTGAAGCTTTCTTT.

V is TRBV30 and J is TRBJ1-4; perhaps TRBD1 as D (5 bases). This CDR3 contains 12 residues. V was shortened by 2 bases and J by 11 bases, with 12 bases between the two germline ends. Germline values: CDR1 GTSNPN, CDR2 SVGIG (reference sequence). CDR3 amino acids: CAWSPQGDKLFF. CDR3 sequence (DNA): TGTGCCTGGAGTCCCCAGGGAGATAAACTGTTTTTT. Full variable domain (outside the CDR3, taken from reference TRBV30 and TRBJ1-4): SQTIHQWPATLVQPVGSPLSLECTVEGTSNPNLYWYRQAAGRGLQLLFYSVGIGQISSEVPQNLSASRPQDRQFILSSKKLLLSDSGFYLCAWSPQGDKLFFGSGTQLSVL.

The chain employs TRBV6-5 and TRBJ2-7; possibly TRBD2 for D (6 bases). V lost 4 bases and J lost 4, with 17 bases in between. The CDR3 has 15 amino acids. Germline V gene lookup returns CDR1 MNHEY and CDR2 SVGAGI. The CDR3 loop reads CASSWRRGRSYEQYF. CDR3 nucleotides: TGTGCCAGCAGTTGGAGGAGAGGGAGGAGTTACGAGCAGTACTTC.

This clone has a single count. The V gene is TRBV9, the J gene TRBJ1-2; D may be TRBD1 (6 bases). V was pared by 0 bases and J by 7 bases, with 10 bases between. Germline lookup yields CDR1 SGDLS and CDR2 YYNGEE. The CDR3 is 13 amino acids. CDR3: CASSVAGGFGYTF. DNA of the CDR3: TGTGCCAGCAGCGTAGCGGGGGGCTTTGGCTACACCTTC.

In its sample, this clone was seen a few times. The V call is TRBV4-1, the J call TRBJ1-1; D might be TRBD1 (5 bases). The CDR3 sequence is 14 residues long. Trimming pared 1 base from V and 2 bases from J, leaving 8 bases between. CDR1 and CDR2 (germline): MGHRA, YSYEKL. The CDR3 DNA reads as TGCGCCAGCAGCCAAGTGGGGGGAAACACTGAAGCTTTCTTT. Amino acids: CASSQVGGNTEAFF.

The chain has TRBV6-1 and TRBJ1-4; possible D gene TRBD1, 5 bases. Germline-derived CDR1 and CDR2 are MNHNS and SASEGT. The CDR3 is 14 amino acids. The germline V and J ends were trimmed by 2 bases and 5 bases, with 9 bases remaining between them. The CDR3, as DNA: TGTGCCAGCAGTGAAATGGGGGGAAATGAAAAACTGTTTTTT. It codes for CASSEMGGNEKLFF.

V is TRBV4-3 and J is TRBJ1-4, with D unresolved. Germline CDR1 LGHNA, CDR2 YSLEER. This CDR3 is built from 16 residues. V lost 0 bases and J lost 5, with 13 bases in between. DNA of the CDR3: TGCGCCAGCAGCCAAGAGTCAGGTCTGAGAAATGAAAAACTGTTTTTT. This gives the protein CASSQESGLRNEKLFF.

CDR3 DNA: TGTGCCATCAGTAGGCGGGAGTTCTACGAGCAGTACTTC. Protein product: CAISRREFYEQYF. The chain employs TRBV10-3 and TRBJ2-7; 7 bases map to TRBD2. V shed 5 bases, J shed 3 bases, and the junction held 4 bases outside the gene matches. In germline, CDR1 is ENHRY, CDR2 SYGVKD. This CDR3 contains 13 residues.

This rearrangement joins TRBV23-1 to TRBJ2-5; 9 bases match TRBD2. TRBV23-1 is an ORF for which the function is uncertain. V lost 2 bases and J lost 2; bases outside the gene matches: 18. The CDR3 spans 20 residues. The CDR3 reads CASSQGLRAGGTTVQETQYF. In DNA, the CDR3 is TGCGCCAGCAGTCAAGGCCTCCGGGCGGGAGGGACTACAGTACAAGAGACCCAGTACTTC.

The count of this clone is one. V usage is TRBV7-2 and J usage is TRBJ2-3; no definite D call. Germline-derived CDR1 and CDR2 are SGHTA and FQGNSA. CDR3 size: 15 residues. Trimming cost V 1 base and J 4 bases, with 12 bases left between them. The CDR3 region is CASSLGNLLADTQYF. DNA for the CDR3: TGTGCCAGCAGCTTAGGGAACCTCTTGGCAGATACGCAGTATTTT.

The genes are TRBV6-5 and TRBJ2-3, with D possibly TRBD1 on 6 matching bases. Germline values: CDR1 MNHEY, CDR2 SVGAGI. Trimming left V 5 bases short and J 1 base short, with 13 bases between. CDR3 length: 15 amino acids. The CDR3 sequence: CASSLSWGRTDTQYF. For the CDR3, the DNA is TGTGCCAGCAGTCTCAGCTGGGGGCGCACAGATACGCAGTATTTT.

This sequence joins TRBV4-3 and TRBJ1-1; possible D gene TRBD1, 5 bases. Trimming took 0 bases from V and 4 from J, leaving 12 bases between them. Per the germline V gene, CDR1 is LGHNA and CDR2 is YSLEER. The length of the CDR3 is 15 residues. The CDR3 region is CASSQDEGESTEAFF. The CDR3 DNA reads as TGCGCCAGCAGCCAAGATGAAGGGGAGAGCACTGAAGCTTTCTTT.

Notes on this clone: The germline gene is not matched at one end of the junction; a read error may be the cause. The chain employs TRBV5-6 and TRBJ1-4, with D possibly matching TRBD1 (5 bases). The CDR3 length is 15 residues. Germline-derived CDR1 and CDR2 are SGHDT and YYEEEE. CDR3 sequence reads: CTSSRGGVRGEKLFF. The DNA for the CDR3 is TGTACCAGCAGCCGCGGAGGGGTACGGGGAGAAAAACTGTTTTTT.

The genes are TRBV19 and TRBJ2-7; 7 nucleotides match TRBD2. Per the germline V gene, CDR1 is LNHDA and CDR2 is SQIVND (reference sequence). The CDR3 is 13 residues long. V gave up 5 bases and J gave up 4 bases; unmatched junction bases: 5. The DNA of the CDR3 is TGTGCCAGTAGTTCCCGCGGGGGATACGAGCAGTACTTC. Translated, it gives CASSSRGGYEQYF.

V gene TRBV9 combines with J gene TRBJ2-7; D is unclear. Trimming removed 0 bases at V and 0 bases at J, with 7 bases between. The CDR3 spans 14 residues. The germline V gene encodes CDR1 SGDLS and CDR2 YYNGEE. This CDR3 is CASSVGRSSYEQYF. CDR3 nucleotides: TGTGCCAGCAGCGTAGGCAGGAGCTCCTACGAGCAGTACTTC.

A few counts support this clone. The chain is built from TRBV5-1 and TRBJ2-1, with 7 nucleotides matching TRBD1. The V and J ends lost 2 bases and 4 bases, in that order; junction bases with no gene match: 6. The CDR3 covers 15 residues. CDR1 and CDR2 from the germline V gene are SGHRS and YFSETQ. In DNA form, the CDR3 reads TGCGCCAGCAGCTTCGAGCTCAGGGGGTACAATGAGCAGTTCTTC. Translation gives CASSFELRGYNEQFF.

This clone was observed a single time. This chain joins TRBV2 and TRBJ2-7; 8 bases map to TRBD2. The germline CDR1 and CDR2 sequences are SNHLY and FYNNEI. There are 11 residues in the CDR3. V lost 6 bases and J lost 12; bases outside the gene matches: 7. The CDR3 sequence is CASRGLGQRYF. The CDR3 region has the DNA TGTGCCAGCAGGGGACTAGGCCAACGGTACTTC.

V usage is TRBV5-1 and J usage is TRBJ2-1; 9 nucleotides align to TRBD1. This CDR3 region has 15 residues. CDR1 is SGHRS, CDR2 YFSETQ, per germline. J gave up 2 bases and V 4 bases, and 4 bases lay outside the gene matches. The CDR3 loop is CASSAGQGTYNEQFF. In DNA form, the CDR3 reads TGCGCCAGCAGCGCCGGACAGGGGACCTACAATGAGCAGTTCTTC.

The chain is built from TRBV13 and TRBJ2-3; D may correspond to TRBD1 or TRBD2 (5 bases each). The CDR3 has 16 residues. V was trimmed by 6 bases and J by 0 bases, leaving 16 bases between them. CDR1 is PRHDT and CDR2 is FYEKMQ in the germline V gene (reference sequence). Written as DNA, the CDR3 is TGTGCCAGCAGTCTTAGTACGGGGACGAGCACAGATACGCAGTATTTT. Translating it yields CASSLSTGTSTDTQYF.

This chain joins TRBV29-1 and TRBJ2-7; D assignment may be TRBD1 or TRBD2 (5 bases each). The V end was cut by 4 bases, the J end by 4 bases, with 11 bases between. The CDR3 sequence is 12 residues long. Germline V CDR1 and CDR2: SQVTM, ANQGSEA. The CDR3: CSVGWGIYEQYF. For the CDR3, the DNA is TGCAGCGTTGGCTGGGGGATTTACGAGCAGTACTTC.

J is TRBJ2-7 and V is TRBV7-2; 7 bases line up with TRBD2. This CDR3 is built from 14 residues. Germline CDR1 and CDR2: SGHTA and FQGNSA. Trimming cost V 6 bases and J 2 bases; bases outside gene matches: 7. The CDR3 DNA reads as TGTGCCAGCAGGACTCAAGCGGGAACCTACGAGCAGTACTTC. This codes for CASRTQAGTYEQYF.

The J gene is TRBJ2-1, the V gene TRBV5-1; TRBD2 agrees at 8 bases. CDR1 and CDR2 (germline): SGHRS, YFSETQ. V was clipped by 2 bases and J by 12 bases; unmatched bases: 4. The CDR3 extends over 12 amino acids. The CDR3: CASSLTSGSQFF. Written as DNA, the CDR3 is TGCGCCAGCAGCTTAACTAGCGGATCGCAGTTCTTC.

This rearrangement joins TRBV30 to TRBJ2-7; 15 nucleotides line up with TRBD2. The trim removed 2 bases at V and 11 bases at J, leaving 7 bases unmatched. The CDR3 is 14 residues long. CDR1 and CDR2 from the germline V gene are GTSNPN and SVGIG (reference sequence). The CDR3 nucleotides read TGTGCCTGGAGTACTGGACTAGCGGGAGGGGAGGAGTACTTC. It codes for CAWSTGLAGGEEYF.

This clone was observed a few times. The chain employs TRBV18 and TRBJ1-2; D unclear. CDR1 is KGHSH and CDR2 is LQKENI in the germline V gene. The CDR3 is made up of 13 amino acids. V was clipped by 0 bases and J by 4 bases, with 6 bases between them. The CDR3 loop reads CASSPPGGYGYTF. CDR3 in DNA: TGTGCCAGCTCACCACCAGGCGGCTATGGCTACACCTTC.

The rearrangement links TRBV4-1 to TRBJ2-1, with 8 nucleotides matching TRBD2. Per germline, CDR1 MGHRA and CDR2 YSYEKL. This CDR3 has 18 residues. V shed 3 bases, J shed 9 bases, and the junction held 19 bases outside the gene matches. CDR3 sequence: CASSHGPMTGRGGAEQFF. The DNA for the CDR3 is TGCGCCAGCAGCCACGGCCCCATGACCGGCCGGGGGGGAGCTGAGCAGTTCTTC.

The chain has TRBV5-6 and TRBJ1-5; 8 nucleotides line up with TRBD1. CDR1 and CDR2 from the germline V gene are SGHDT and YYEEEE. The CDR3 runs to 18 residues. Germline trimming cut 4 bases from V and 0 bases from J; bases unmatched to any gene: 12. CDR3 sequence: CASSRGQGRANSNQPQHF. In DNA, the CDR3 is TGTGCCAGCAGCCGTGGACAGGGTCGGGCTAATAGCAATCAGCCCCAGCATTTT.

This clone has just one count. This chain links TRBV6-6 with TRBJ2-5; D gene ambiguous. Germline V gives CDR1 MNHNY, CDR2 SVGAGI (reference sequence). The ends were cut back, 0 bases at V and 4 bases at J, with 9 bases in the middle. There are 14 residues in the CDR3. The CDR3 DNA sequence: TGTGCCAGCAGTTACTCGCTGACCGTAGAGACCCAGTACTTC. It translates to CASSYSLTVETQYF.

A few counts support this clone. The chain is built from TRBV19 and TRBJ1-1; D is uncertain. This CDR3 has 11 amino acids. Germline V lookup: CDR1 LNHDA, CDR2 SQIVND (reference sequence). Trimming took 5 bases from V and 11 from J, leaving 12 bases between them. The CDR3 sequence is CASSLGRRAFF. The CDR3 DNA reads as TGTGCCAGTAGTCTAGGGAGGCGGGCTTTCTTT.